This passage covers 9 T cell receptor beta chains from one sample sequenced in a study of Ad26.COV2.S vaccination and SARS-CoV-2 variants. Data came from immunoSEQ multiplex PCR; TCRdb stores just in-frame clones and leaves some out. There are 410,000 or so clones in the sample; roughly 90% occur only once, and roughly 1.7% lies in the top ten. Indicated treatment: some 20 received Ad26.COV2.S at low or high dose, single or two shots; several received placebo; per-sample allocation not given. Each sample was drawn 63 days after the first injection (of vaccine or placebo). Sequencing used peripheral blood, obtained in a trial of Ad26.COV2.S vaccine versus placebo. The receptor set was obtained from a person aged 18-65 years who received the Ad26.COV2.S COVID-19 vaccine or a placebo.

A remark on this clone: The sample contains more than one DNA sequence encoding this CDR3. V is TRBV9 and J is TRBJ2-1; D is uncertain. Germline CDR1 SGDLS, CDR2 YYNGEE. The CDR3 has 16 residues. V was cut by 0 bases and J by 0 bases, with 10 bases left in between. CDR3 amino acids: CASSVVGTSSYNEQFF. The DNA of the CDR3 is TGTGCCAGCAGCGTAGTAGGCACGAGCTCCTACAATGAGCAGTTCTTC.

The CDR3 nucleotides read TGTGCCACCAGCAGAGGACCAGAACCTACGGAGCAGTACTTC. Its translation is CATSRGPEPTEQYF. The chain joins TRBV15 to TRBJ2-7; D gene uncertain. V lost 1 base and J 7 bases, leaving 14 bases between the germline ends. The CDR3 length is 14 residues. The germline gives CDR1 LNHNV, CDR2 YYDKDF (reference sequence).

The chain is built from TRBV3-1 (or the pseudogene TRBV3-2) and TRBJ2-5; possibly TRBD1 for D (6 bases). The CDR3 runs 14 residues. V lost 4 bases, J lost 3 bases, and 12 bases lay in between. Germline CDR1 and CDR2: LGHDT and YNNKEL (reference sequence). The CDR3 is CASSLVRTEETQYF. The DNA for the CDR3 is TGTGCCAGCAGCCTCGTCCGGACAGAAGAGACCCAGTACTTC.

V gene TRBV4-3 combines with J gene TRBJ2-3; D might be TRBD2 (6 bases). The CDR3 is made up of 15 amino acids. Germline CDR1 is LGHNA and CDR2 is YSLEER. Trimming took off 1 base at V and 1 base at J, with 9 bases between the two ends. CDR3: CASSQGLVGTDTQYF. The CDR3 DNA reads as TGCGCCAGCAGCCAAGGACTAGTCGGCACAGATACGCAGTATTTT.

The rearrangement links TRBV3-1 (or the pseudogene TRBV3-2) to TRBJ2-3; 11 nucleotides line up with TRBD2. Germline V CDR1 and CDR2: LGHDT, YNNKEL (reference sequence). The V and J ends lost 4 bases and 3 bases, in that order; junction bases with no gene match: 6. This CDR3 region has 16 residues. CDR3 sequence: CASSRRLAGYTDTQYF. CDR3 coding DNA: TGTGCCAGCAGCCGTCGACTAGCGGGGTATACAGATACGCAGTATTTT.

The chain recombines TRBV6-5 with TRBJ2-5, with a tentative D call TRBD2 (5 bases). The CDR3 contains 13 residues. The V and J ends lost 5 bases and 9 bases respectively, with 16 bases between them. Per the germline V gene, CDR1 is MNHEY and CDR2 is SVGAGI. The CDR3 coding sequence is TGTGCCAGCAGTCTAGGACTGACCGGGGCCCAGTACTTC. It codes for CASSLGLTGAQYF.

This chain joins TRBV7-2 and TRBJ2-1, with D tentatively TRBD1 (6 bases). V shed 5 bases and J shed 7 bases, with 18 bases lying between them. The germline gives CDR1 SGHTA, CDR2 FQGNSA. This CDR3 comprises 15 residues. The CDR3 here is CASSRSTGLGNEQFF. CDR3 coding DNA: TGTGCCAGCAGCCGTTCGACAGGTTTGGGGAATGAGCAGTTCTTC.

A remark on this clone: Since the CDR3 does not end with the conserved phenylalanine or tryptophan, this likely comes from a read error. It is unclear where the CDR3 begins or ends on the DNA, so no DNA is shown, and the CDR3 is as TCRdb lists it. The chain couples TRBV5-8 to TRBJ2-7; TRBD1, the D gene given by the table, was not confirmed from the DNA. The CDR3 is 10 residues long, counting both termini. Per the germline V gene, CDR1 is SGHTS and CDR2 is YDEGEE. CDR3 loop: CASSPTGESL.

This chain uses TRBV4-3 with TRBJ2-3; D uncertain. The V end lost 0 bases, the J end lost 4 bases, and 8 bases lay between the germline ends. Germline V gene sequence: CDR1 LGHNA, CDR2 YSLEER. The CDR3 is 14 residues long. CDR3 sequence: CASSQETIPDTQYF. The DNA for the CDR3 is TGCGCCAGCAGCCAAGAAACCATACCAGATACGCAGTATTTT.